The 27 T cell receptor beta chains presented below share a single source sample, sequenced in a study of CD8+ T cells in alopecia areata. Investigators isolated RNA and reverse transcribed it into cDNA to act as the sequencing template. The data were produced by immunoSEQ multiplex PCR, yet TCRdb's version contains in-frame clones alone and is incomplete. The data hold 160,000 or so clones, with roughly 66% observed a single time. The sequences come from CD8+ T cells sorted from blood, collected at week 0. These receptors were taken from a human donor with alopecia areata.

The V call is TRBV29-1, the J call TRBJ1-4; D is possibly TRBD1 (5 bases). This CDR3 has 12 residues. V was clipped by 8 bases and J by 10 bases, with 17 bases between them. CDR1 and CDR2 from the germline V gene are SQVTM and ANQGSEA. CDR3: CSTWDGGGKLFF. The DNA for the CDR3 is TGCAGCACTTGGGACGGAGGAGGAAAACTGTTTTTT.

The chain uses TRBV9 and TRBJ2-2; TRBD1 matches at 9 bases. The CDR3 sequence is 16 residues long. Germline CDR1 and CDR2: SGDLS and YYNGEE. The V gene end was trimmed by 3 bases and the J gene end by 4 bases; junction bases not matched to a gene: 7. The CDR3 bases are TGTGCCAGCAGCGAGAGGGGGACAGGGATCACCGGGGAGCTGTTTTTT. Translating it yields CASSERGTGITGELFF. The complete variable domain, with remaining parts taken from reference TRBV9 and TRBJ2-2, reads DSGVTQTPKHLITATGQRVTLRCSPRSGDLSVYWYQQSLDQGLQFLIQYYNGEERAKGNILERFSAQQFPDLHSELNLSSLELGDSALYFCASSERGTGITGELFFGEGSRLTVL.

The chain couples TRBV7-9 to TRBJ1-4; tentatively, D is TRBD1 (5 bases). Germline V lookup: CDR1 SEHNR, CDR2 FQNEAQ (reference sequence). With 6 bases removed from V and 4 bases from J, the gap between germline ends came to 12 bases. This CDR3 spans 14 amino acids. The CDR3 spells CASRKEGINEKLFF. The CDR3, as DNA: TGTGCCAGCAGGAAAGAGGGGATTAATGAAAAACTGTTTTTT.

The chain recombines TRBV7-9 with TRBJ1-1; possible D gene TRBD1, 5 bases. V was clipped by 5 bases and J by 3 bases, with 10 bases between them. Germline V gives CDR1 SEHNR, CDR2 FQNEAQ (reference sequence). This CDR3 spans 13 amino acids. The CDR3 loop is CASSPTGDTEAFF. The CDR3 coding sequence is TGTGCCAGCAGCCCCACGGGGGACACTGAAGCTTTCTTT.

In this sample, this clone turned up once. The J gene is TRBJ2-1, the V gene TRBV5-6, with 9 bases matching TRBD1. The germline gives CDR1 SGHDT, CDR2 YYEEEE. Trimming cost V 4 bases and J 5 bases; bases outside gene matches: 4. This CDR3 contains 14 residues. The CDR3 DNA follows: TGTGCCAGCAGCACTGGGACAGGGAACAATGAGCAGTTCTTC. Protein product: CASSTGTGNNEQFF.

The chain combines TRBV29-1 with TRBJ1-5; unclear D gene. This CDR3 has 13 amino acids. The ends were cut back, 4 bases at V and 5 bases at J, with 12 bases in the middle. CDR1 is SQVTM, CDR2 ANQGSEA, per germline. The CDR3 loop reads CSVVPGFDQPQHF. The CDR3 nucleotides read TGCAGCGTTGTCCCGGGGTTCGATCAGCCCCAGCATTTT.

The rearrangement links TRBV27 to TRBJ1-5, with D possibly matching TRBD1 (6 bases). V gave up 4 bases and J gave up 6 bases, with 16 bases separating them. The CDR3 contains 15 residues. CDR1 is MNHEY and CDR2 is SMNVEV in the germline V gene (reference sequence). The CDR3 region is CASSSSGVTGQPQHF. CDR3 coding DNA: TGTGCCAGCAGTTCGTCAGGGGTAACGGGTCAGCCCCAGCATTTT.

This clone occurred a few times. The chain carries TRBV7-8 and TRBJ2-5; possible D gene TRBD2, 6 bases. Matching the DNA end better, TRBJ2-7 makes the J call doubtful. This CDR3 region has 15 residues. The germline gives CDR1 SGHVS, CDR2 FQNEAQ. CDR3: CASSSRDLGGYEQYF. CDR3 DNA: TGTGCCAGCAGCAGCAGAGATCTCGGGGGCTACGAGCAGTACTTC.

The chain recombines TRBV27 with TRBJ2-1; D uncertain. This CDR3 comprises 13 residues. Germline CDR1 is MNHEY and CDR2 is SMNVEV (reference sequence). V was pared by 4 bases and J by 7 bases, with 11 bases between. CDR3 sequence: CASSWSPTNEQFF. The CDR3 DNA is TGTGCCAGCAGTTGGTCCCCGACGAATGAGCAGTTCTTC.

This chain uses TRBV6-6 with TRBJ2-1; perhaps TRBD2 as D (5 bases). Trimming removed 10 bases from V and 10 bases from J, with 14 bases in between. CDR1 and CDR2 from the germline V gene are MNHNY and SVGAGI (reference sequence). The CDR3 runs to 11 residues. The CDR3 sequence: CATRQSGEQFF. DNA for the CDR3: TGTGCCACCAGACAAAGCGGAGAGCAGTTCTTC.

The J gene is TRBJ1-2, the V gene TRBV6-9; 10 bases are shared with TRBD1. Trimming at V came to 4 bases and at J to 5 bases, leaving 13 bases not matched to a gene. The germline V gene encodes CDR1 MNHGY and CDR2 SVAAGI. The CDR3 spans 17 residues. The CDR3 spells CASSSRPEPGQGYGYTF. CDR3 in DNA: TGTGCCAGCAGTTCGCGCCCCGAGCCGGGACAGGGGTATGGCTACACCTTC.

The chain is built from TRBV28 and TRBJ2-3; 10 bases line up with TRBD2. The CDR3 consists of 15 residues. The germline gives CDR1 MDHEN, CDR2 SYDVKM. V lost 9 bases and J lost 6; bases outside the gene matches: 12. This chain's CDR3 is CASEVSSGGPDTQYF. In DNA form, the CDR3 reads TGTGCCAGTGAAGTTTCTAGCGGGGGCCCTGATACGCAGTATTTT.

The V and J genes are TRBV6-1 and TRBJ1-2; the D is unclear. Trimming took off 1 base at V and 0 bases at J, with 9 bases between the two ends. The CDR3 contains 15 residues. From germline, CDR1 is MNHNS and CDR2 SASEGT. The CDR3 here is CASSEGARANYGYTF. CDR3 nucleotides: TGTGCCAGCAGTGAAGGGGCCAGAGCTAACTATGGCTACACCTTC.

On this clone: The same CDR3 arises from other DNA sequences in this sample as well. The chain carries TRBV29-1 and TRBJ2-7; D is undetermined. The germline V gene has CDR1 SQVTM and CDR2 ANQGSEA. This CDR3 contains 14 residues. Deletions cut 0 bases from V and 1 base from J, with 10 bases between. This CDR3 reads CSVEDRTASYEQYF. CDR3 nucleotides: TGCAGCGTTGAAGATCGAACAGCTTCCTACGAGCAGTACTTC.

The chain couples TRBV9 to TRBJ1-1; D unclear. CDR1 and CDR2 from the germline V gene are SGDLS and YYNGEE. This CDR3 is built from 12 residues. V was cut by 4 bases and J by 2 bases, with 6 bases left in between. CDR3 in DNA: TGTGCCAGCAGCATGAAAAACACTGAAGCTTTCTTT. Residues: CASSMKNTEAFF. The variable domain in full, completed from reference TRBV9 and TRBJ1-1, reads DSGVTQTPKHLITATGQRVTLRCSPRSGDLSVYWYQQSLDQGLQFLIQYYNGEERAKGNILERFSAQQFPDLHSELNLSSLELGDSALYFCASSMKNTEAFFGQGTRLTVV.

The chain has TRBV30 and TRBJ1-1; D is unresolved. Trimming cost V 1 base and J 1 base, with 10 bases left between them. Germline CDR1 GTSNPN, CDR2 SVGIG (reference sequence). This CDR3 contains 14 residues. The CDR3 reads CAWSAMGKNTEAFF. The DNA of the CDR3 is TGTGCCTGGAGTGCGATGGGGAAGAACACTGAAGCTTTCTTT. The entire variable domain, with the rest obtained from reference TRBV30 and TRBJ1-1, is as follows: SQTIHQWPATLVQPVGSPLSLECTVEGTSNPNLYWYRQAAGRGLQLLFYSVGIGQISSEVPQNLSASRPQDRQFILSSKKLLLSDSGFYLCAWSAMGKNTEAFFGQGTRLTVV.

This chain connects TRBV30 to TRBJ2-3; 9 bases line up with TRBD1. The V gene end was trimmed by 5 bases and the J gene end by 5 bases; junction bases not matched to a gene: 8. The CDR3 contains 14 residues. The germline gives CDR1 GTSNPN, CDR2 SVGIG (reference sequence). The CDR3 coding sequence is TGTGCCTGGGTCCGGGACAGGGACATAGATACGCAGTATTTT. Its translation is CAWVRDRDIDTQYF.

The CDR3 coding sequence is TGCAGCGTAGGGTCGGGACAGGGATCCGATGGCTACACCTTC. Protein product: CSVGSGQGSDGYTF. This chain uses TRBV29-1 with TRBJ1-2, with 9 bases matching TRBD1. The V segment lost 6 bases and the J segment 6 bases; nucleotides outside the gene matches: 11. Germline loops: CDR1 SQVTM, CDR2 ANQGSEA. The CDR3 has 14 residues.

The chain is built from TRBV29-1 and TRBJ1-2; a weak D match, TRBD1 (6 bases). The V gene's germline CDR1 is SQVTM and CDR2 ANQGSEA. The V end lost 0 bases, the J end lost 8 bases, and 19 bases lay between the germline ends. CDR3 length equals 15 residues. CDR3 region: CSVEDFSRGFWGYTF. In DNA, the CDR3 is TGCAGCGTTGAAGACTTCAGCAGGGGATTCTGGGGCTACACCTTC.

The CDR3 DNA sequence: TGTGCTAGCGACAGTATGATGGTCGGCTACACCTTC. Protein: CASDSMMVGYTF. V is TRBV12-5 and J is TRBJ1-2; D possibly corresponds to TRBD1 (5 bases). The germline V and J ends were trimmed by 9 bases and 8 bases, with 16 bases remaining between them. The CDR3 spans 12 residues. CDR1 LGHNT and CDR2 FRNRAP come from the germline V gene.

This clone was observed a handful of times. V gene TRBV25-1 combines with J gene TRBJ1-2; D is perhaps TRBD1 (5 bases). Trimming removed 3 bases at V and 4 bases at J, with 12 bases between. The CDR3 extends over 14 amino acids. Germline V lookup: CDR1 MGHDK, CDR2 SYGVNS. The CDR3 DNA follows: TGTGCCAGCAGTGAGTTTGAGACAGTCTATGGCTACACCTTC. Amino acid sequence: CASSEFETVYGYTF.

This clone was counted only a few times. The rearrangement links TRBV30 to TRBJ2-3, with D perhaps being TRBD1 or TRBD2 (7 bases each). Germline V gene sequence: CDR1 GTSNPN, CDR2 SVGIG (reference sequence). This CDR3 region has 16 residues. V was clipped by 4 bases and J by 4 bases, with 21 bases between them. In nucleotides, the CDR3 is TGTGCCTGGACAGCAGGGGGGGTTATGGTCGCAGATACGCAGTATTTT. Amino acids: CAWTAGGVMVADTQYF.

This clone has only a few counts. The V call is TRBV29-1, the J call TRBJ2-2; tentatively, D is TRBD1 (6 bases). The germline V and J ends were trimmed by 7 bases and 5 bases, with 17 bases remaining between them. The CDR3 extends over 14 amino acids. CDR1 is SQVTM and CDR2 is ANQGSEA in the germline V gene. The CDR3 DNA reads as TGCAGCGGTGCGGGTTGGGGGCGAACCGGGGAGCTGTTTTTT. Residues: CSGAGWGRTGELFF.

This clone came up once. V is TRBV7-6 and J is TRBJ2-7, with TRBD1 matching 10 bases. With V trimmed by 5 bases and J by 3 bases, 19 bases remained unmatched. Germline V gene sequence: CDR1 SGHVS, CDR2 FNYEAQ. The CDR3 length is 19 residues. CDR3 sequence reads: CASSPATNRDRGEVYEQYF. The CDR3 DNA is TGTGCCAGCAGCCCAGCGACCAACCGGGACAGGGGAGAGGTCTACGAGCAGTACTTC. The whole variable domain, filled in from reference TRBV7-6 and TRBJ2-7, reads GAGVSQSPRYKVTKRGQDVALRCDPISGHVSLYWYRQALGQGPEFLTYFNYEAQQDKSGLPNDRFSAERPEGSISTLTIQRTEQRDSAMYRCASSPATNRDRGEVYEQYFGPGTRLTVT.

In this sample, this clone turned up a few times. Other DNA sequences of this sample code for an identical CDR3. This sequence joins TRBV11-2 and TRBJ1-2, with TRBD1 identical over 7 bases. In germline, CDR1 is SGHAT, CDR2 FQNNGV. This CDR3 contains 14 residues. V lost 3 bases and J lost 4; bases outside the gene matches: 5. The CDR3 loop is CASSLSGQLYGYTF. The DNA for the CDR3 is TGTGCCAGCAGCTTGTCGGGACAGCTCTATGGCTACACCTTC.

In DNA form, the CDR3 reads TGTGCCATCAGTACAACGACTACGGGGCAGTACTTC. This codes for CAISTTTTGQYF. This chain links TRBV10-3 with TRBJ2-7; D is possibly TRBD2 (5 bases). Germline V gene sequence: CDR1 ENHRY, CDR2 SYGVKD. Trimming removed 5 bases from V and 9 bases from J, with 14 bases in between. The CDR3 runs 12 residues.

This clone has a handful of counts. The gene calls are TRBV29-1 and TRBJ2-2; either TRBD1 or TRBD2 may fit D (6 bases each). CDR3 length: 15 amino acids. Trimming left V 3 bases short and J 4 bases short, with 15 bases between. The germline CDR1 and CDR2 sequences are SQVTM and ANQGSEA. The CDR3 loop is CSVEGGRAGTGELFF. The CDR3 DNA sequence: TGCAGCGTTGAGGGGGGCAGGGCGGGCACCGGGGAGCTGTTTTTT.